Below are 20 T cell receptor beta chains sequenced from a single sample in a study of shared clonotypes between healthy human individuals (dated by TCRdb to the early 2020s). CD8 naive samples consisted of CD45RO-negative cells that were positively selected for CCR7, yielding a CD45RA+CCR7+ population without TemRA cells. Library prep was done by the immunoSEQ multiplex PCR assay. Sourced from immuneACCESS, this table was stored by TCRdb with only in-frame sequences that have V and J called. A share of the clones is absent; for the studies checked, an unresolved V gene accounts for under half, and the remainder has no known explanation. The sample data list 2 million to 2.5 million clones, and approximately 95% of these were observed just once. Of the sample, roughly 1% falls within the top ten clones. The source material was naive CD8+ T cells sorted from blood. The cell subset or site label here, explained by the study, means: CD45RA+CCR7+. These TCRs come from a man younger than 30 in good health.

Note on this clone: The same CDR3 can be traced to other DNA sequences in this sample. This rearrangement joins TRBV9 to TRBJ2-7; 9 bases are a match to TRBD2. After removal of 0 bases from V and 3 bases from J, the junction contained 1 base not matched to a gene. Germline CDR1 is SGDLS and CDR2 is YYNGEE. CDR3 length: 14 residues. The CDR3 DNA reads TGTGCCAGCAGCGTAGGAGCGGGAGGCTACGAGCAGTACTTC. This translates into CASSVGAGGYEQYF.

V gene TRBV19 combines with J gene TRBJ1-1, with D possibly being TRBD1 (5 bases). Per the germline V gene, CDR1 is LNHDA and CDR2 is SQIVND (reference sequence). The germline V and J ends were trimmed by 0 bases and 4 bases, with 9 bases remaining between them. CDR3 length: 14 residues. The CDR3 loop is CASSIDVGGTEAFF. In nucleotides, the CDR3 is TGTGCCAGTAGTATAGATGTTGGGGGCACTGAAGCTTTCTTT.

This clone has more than one count but fewer than ten. The chain joins TRBV9 to TRBJ2-3; D uncertain. Germline V gene lookup returns CDR1 SGDLS and CDR2 YYNGEE. Deletions cut 1 base from V and 2 bases from J, with 11 bases between. This CDR3 is 15 amino acids long. The CDR3 bases are TGTGCCAGCAGCGTACACCGGACCCACACAGATACGCAGTATTTT. Its translation: CASSVHRTHTDTQYF.

V and J are TRBV27 and TRBJ1-6, with TRBD1 identical over 7 bases. Germline CDR1 reads MNHEY; CDR2 reads SMNVEV (reference sequence). This CDR3 spans 14 amino acids. With V trimmed by 2 bases and J by 8 bases, 3 bases remained unmatched. This CDR3 reads CASSLTGAHSPLHF. As DNA, the CDR3 is TGTGCCAGCAGTTTAACAGGGGCTCATTCACCCCTCCACTTT.

The chain employs TRBV30 and TRBJ1-2; a possible D gene is TRBD1 (6 bases). This CDR3 comprises 13 residues. Germline V CDR1 and CDR2: GTSNPN, SVGIG (reference sequence). Trimming removed 4 bases at V and 4 bases at J, with 13 bases between. The CDR3 here is CAWNPGEGYGYTF. In DNA, the CDR3 is TGTGCCTGGAATCCAGGGGAAGGCTATGGCTACACCTTC.

The CDR3 reads CASSPADRDTEAFF. The CDR3, as DNA: TGTGCCAGCTCACCCGCCGACAGAGACACTGAAGCTTTCTTT. The chain employs TRBV18 and TRBJ1-1, with D possibly being TRBD1 (5 bases). Germline CDR1 KGHSH, CDR2 LQKENI. Trimming removed 3 bases from V and 3 bases from J, with 11 bases in between. CDR3 length equals 14 residues.

This clone was observed a single time. The genes are TRBV29-1 and TRBJ2-7, with 9 positions matching TRBD1. The junction had 6 bases not matched to a gene; V was cut back by 3 bases and J by 3 bases. Germline values: CDR1 SQVTM, CDR2 ANQGSEA. The CDR3 extends over 14 amino acids. The CDR3 DNA reads as TGCAGCGTTGATTCGGCGGGACAGGGCTACGAGCAGTACTTC. Translated, it gives CSVDSAGQGYEQYF.

The gene calls are TRBV4-1 and TRBJ2-7; TRBD1 or TRBD2 may be the D gene (6 bases each). Germline V gene sequence: CDR1 MGHRA, CDR2 YSYEKL. V dropped 5 bases and J dropped 0 bases, with 17 bases sitting between them. This CDR3 comprises 16 residues. CDR3 in amino acids: CASSVVGGRSSYEQYF. The CDR3 DNA follows: TGCGCCAGCAGCGTAGTTGGGGGGCGAAGCTCCTACGAGCAGTACTTC.

This rearrangement joins TRBV6-5 to TRBJ1-2; TRBD1 agrees at 7 bases. Trimming removed 4 bases from V and 3 bases from J; junction bases left unmatched: 2. Germline CDR1 is MNHEY and CDR2 is SVGAGI. This CDR3 has 13 amino acids. The CDR3 spells CASSFGQDYGYTF. In DNA form, the CDR3 reads TGTGCCAGCAGTTTTGGACAGGACTATGGCTACACCTTC.

The J gene is TRBJ2-7, the V gene TRBV9; 10 bases fit TRBD1. The CDR3 runs 16 residues. Germline trimming cut 0 bases from V and 4 bases from J; bases unmatched to any gene: 7. Looked up from germline, CDR1 is SGDLS and CDR2 is YYNGEE. The DNA for the CDR3 is TGTGCCAGCAGCGTAGCCCCGGGACAGGGGATGTACGAGCAGTACTTC. Amino acid sequence: CASSVAPGQGMYEQYF. Drawing the rest from reference TRBV9 and TRBJ2-7, the complete variable domain is DSGVTQTPKHLITATGQRVTLRCSPRSGDLSVYWYQQSLDQGLQFLIQYYNGEERAKGNILERFSAQQFPDLHSELNLSSLELGDSALYFCASSVAPGQGMYEQYFGPGTRLTVT.

The V and J genes are TRBV11-2 and TRBJ2-3; no definite D call. CDR3 length: 12 residues. CDR1 and CDR2 from the germline V gene are SGHAT and FQNNGV. V lost 2 bases, J lost 7 bases, and 7 bases lay in between. CDR3 coding DNA: TGTGCCAGCAGCTTAATTAGATATACGCAGTATTTT. It codes for CASSLIRYTQYF.

This chain links TRBV2 with TRBJ1-5; the D gene is possibly TRBD1 (5 bases). Trimming left V 8 bases short and J 6 bases short, with 11 bases between. There are 12 residues in the CDR3. Per germline, CDR1 SNHLY and CDR2 FYNNEI. The CDR3 bases are TGTGCCAGCGGGGGACCAACTCAGCCCCAGCATTTT. Protein product: CASGGPTQPQHF. The entire variable domain, with the rest obtained from reference TRBV2 and TRBJ1-5, is as follows: EPEVTQTPSHQVTQMGQEVILRCVPISNHLYFYWYRQILGQKVEFLVSFYNNEISEKSEIFDDQFSVERPDGSNFTLKIRSTKLEDSAMYFCASGGPTQPQHFGDGTRLSIL.

The V and J genes are TRBV27 and TRBJ2-5; 9 bases are a match to TRBD2. CDR3 length: 15 amino acids. CDR1 is MNHEY and CDR2 is SMNVEV in the germline V gene (reference sequence). V shed 7 bases and J 0 bases; nucleotides not matched to a gene: 6. The CDR3 bases are TGTGCCAGCATTGGCGGGGGGGAAAACCAAGAGACCCAGTACTTC. Residues: CASIGGGENQETQYF.

The chain has TRBV6-5 and TRBJ1-5, with 7 bases aligning to TRBD1. J gave up 2 bases and V 8 bases, and 6 bases lay outside the gene matches. The length of the CDR3 is 14 residues. CDR1 is MNHEY and CDR2 is SVGAGI in the germline V gene. In DNA form, the CDR3 reads TGTGCCAGCGGGGCAGGACAGGGCAATCAGCCCCAGCATTTT. This encodes CASGAGQGNQPQHF.

Here the CDR3 reads CASSQDIGSGVYQETQYF. The CDR3 region has the DNA TGCGCCAGCAGCCAAGATATTGGATCGGGGGTGTACCAAGAGACCCAGTACTTC. The V and J genes are TRBV4-1 and TRBJ2-5, with a tentative D call TRBD2 (6 bases). Germline V gene sequence: CDR1 MGHRA, CDR2 YSYEKL. V lost 0 bases and J lost 0, with 17 bases in between. The CDR3 totals 18 residues.

The chain links TRBV29-1 to TRBJ2-7, with D possibly being TRBD1 or TRBD2 (5 bases each). The V gene's germline CDR1 is SQVTM and CDR2 ANQGSEA. With 6 bases removed from V and 3 bases from J, the gap between germline ends came to 9 bases. This CDR3 has 11 residues. CDR3 nucleotides: TGCAGCGTCTCGAGGGGCTACGAGCAGTACTTC. The encoded protein is CSVSRGYEQYF.

The rearrangement uses TRBV18 and TRBJ1-2; the D is unclear. CDR1 and CDR2 from the germline V gene are KGHSH and LQKENI. CDR3 size: 13 residues. The V and J ends lost 0 bases and 8 bases respectively, with 10 bases between them. The chain's CDR3 is CASSPPMAIGYTF. The CDR3 DNA is TGTGCCAGCTCACCACCGATGGCCATAGGCTACACCTTC.

This clone occurred once. The same CDR3 can be traced to other DNA sequences in this sample. The rearrangement joins TRBV30 to TRBJ1-3; D is unclear. The V end was cut by 4 bases, the J end by 0 bases, with 4 bases between. The length of the CDR3 is 12 residues. Per the germline V gene, CDR1 is GTSNPN and CDR2 is SVGIG (reference sequence). Here the CDR3 reads CAWTSSGNTIYF. The CDR3 DNA reads as TGTGCCTGGACAAGCTCTGGAAACACCATATATTTT.

The V and J genes are TRBV9 and TRBJ2-7; D remains unclear. This CDR3 has 14 residues. Trimming took off 0 bases at V and 5 bases at J, with 12 bases between the two ends. Germline CDR1 reads SGDLS; CDR2 reads YYNGEE. This chain's CDR3 is CASSVGKSRHEQYF. For the CDR3, the DNA is TGTGCCAGCAGCGTAGGAAAAAGTAGACACGAGCAGTACTTC.

The chain joins TRBV4-1 to TRBJ1-2; no clear D gene. Germline V gives CDR1 MGHRA, CDR2 YSYEKL. V gave up 6 bases and J gave up 4 bases, with 15 bases separating them. This CDR3 has 14 residues. CDR3 amino acids: CASSVQVVGYGYTF. CDR3 DNA: TGCGCCAGCAGTGTCCAGGTTGTTGGCTATGGCTACACCTTC.